This T cell receptor beta chain was sequenced during a study of blood T cell repertoires in COVID-19. Study-level background: COVID-19 samples collected from the United States, Italy and Spain covered acute and convalescent phases. The analysed material was cDNA or gDNA that came from T cells, B-cell-depleted T cells, or PBMCs.

As handled by the study authors: For nucleated cells, counts were estimated from reference gene primer amplification. Produced via immunoSEQ multiplex PCR; TCRdb's table is partial and in-frame only. V, J and clone size are taken as reported in that table, and D and trimming were inferred from the DNA itself. The profile covers fewer than 200,000 clones, with about 76% appearing a single time and 8.6% taken by the ten largest. Looked up from germline, CDR1 is DFQATT and CDR2 is SNEGSKA (reference sequence). V was pared by 3 bases and J by 10 bases, with 8 bases of the junction left unmatched. The CDR3 covers 13 residues.

The V call is TRBV20-1, the J call TRBJ2-1; 8 nucleotides match TRBD2. The TCR was taken from a woman between 45 and 65 years old with active or convalescent COVID-19. Input material: peripheral blood. In nucleotides, the CDR3 is TGCAGTGCTAGTGACGGGGGGGCGCGGGAGCAGTTCTTC. This encodes CSASDGGAREQFF.